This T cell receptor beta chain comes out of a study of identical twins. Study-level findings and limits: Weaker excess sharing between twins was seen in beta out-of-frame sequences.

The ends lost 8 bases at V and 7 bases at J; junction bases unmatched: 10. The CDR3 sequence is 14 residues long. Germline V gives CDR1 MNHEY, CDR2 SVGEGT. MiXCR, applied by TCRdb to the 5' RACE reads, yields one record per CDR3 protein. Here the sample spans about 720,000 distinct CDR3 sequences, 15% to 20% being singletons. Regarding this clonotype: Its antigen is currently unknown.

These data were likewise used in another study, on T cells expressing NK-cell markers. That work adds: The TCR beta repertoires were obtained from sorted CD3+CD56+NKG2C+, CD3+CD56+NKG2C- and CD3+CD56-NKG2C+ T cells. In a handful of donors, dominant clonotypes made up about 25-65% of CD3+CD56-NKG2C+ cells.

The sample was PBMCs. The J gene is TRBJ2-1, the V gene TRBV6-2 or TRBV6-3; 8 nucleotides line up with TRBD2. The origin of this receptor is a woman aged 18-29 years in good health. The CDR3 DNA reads TGTGCCAGCCGTCTTGGCGGGAGGATGAATGAGCAGTTCTTC. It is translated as CASRLGGRMNEQFF.